This T cell receptor (beta chain) derives from a study of OX40 agonist ivuxolimab in advanced cancers. Study results and caveats: Low levels of normalized T-cell clonal expansion also appeared in some nonresponders. The antigens recognized by the expanded peripheral T cells, that is their antigen specificity, were not determined.

This table comes from immunoSEQ multiplex PCR, and its TCRdb copy is limited to in-frame clones, with some not included. Of some 54,000 clones listed, roughly nine tenths are singletons. This clone was found once. Its antigen is as yet unknown. This CDR3 has 17 residues. With 2 bases removed from V and 0 bases from J, the gap between germline ends came to 17 bases. Germline assignment: CDR1 GTSNPN and CDR2 SVGIG (reference sequence). The clonotype was recovered from an adult with an advanced solid tumor such as melanoma, head and neck, liver or kidney cancer. The chain uses TRBV30 and TRBJ1-3; no definite D call. The source material was CD4+ or CD8+ T cells sorted from blood, sampled in a trial of the OX40 agonist ivuxolimab. CDR3 amino acids: CAWSPSRTFRSGNTIYF. CDR3 sequence (DNA): TGTGCCTGGAGTCCAAGCCGGACTTTTCGCTCTGGAAACACCATATATTTT.